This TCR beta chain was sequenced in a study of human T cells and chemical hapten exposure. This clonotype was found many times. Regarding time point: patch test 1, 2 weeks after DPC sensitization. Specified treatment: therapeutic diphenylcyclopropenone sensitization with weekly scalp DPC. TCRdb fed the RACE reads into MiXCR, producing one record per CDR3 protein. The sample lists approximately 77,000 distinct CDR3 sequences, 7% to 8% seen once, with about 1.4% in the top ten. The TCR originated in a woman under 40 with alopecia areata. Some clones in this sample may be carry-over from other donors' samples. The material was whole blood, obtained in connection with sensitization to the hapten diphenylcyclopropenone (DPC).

The chain's CDR3 is CASSQGGEQYF. The CDR3 DNA is TGTGCCAGCAGCCAAGGAGGCGAGCAGTACTTC. V gene TRBV9 combines with J gene TRBJ2-7; D is perhaps TRBD2 (5 bases). V dropped 4 bases and J dropped 6 bases, with 8 bases sitting between them. Germline CDR1 SGDLS, CDR2 YYNGEE. The CDR3 is 11 residues long.